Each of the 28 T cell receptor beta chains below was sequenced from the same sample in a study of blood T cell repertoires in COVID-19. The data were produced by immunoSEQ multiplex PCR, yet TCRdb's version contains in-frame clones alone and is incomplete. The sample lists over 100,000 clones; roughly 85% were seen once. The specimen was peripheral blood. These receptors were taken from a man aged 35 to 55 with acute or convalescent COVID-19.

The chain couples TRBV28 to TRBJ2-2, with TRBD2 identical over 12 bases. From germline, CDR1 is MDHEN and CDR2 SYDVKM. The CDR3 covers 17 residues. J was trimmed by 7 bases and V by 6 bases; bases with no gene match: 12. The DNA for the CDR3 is TGTGCCAGCAGACCCCCGACTAGCGGGAGATTAGTCGGGGAGCTGTTTTTT. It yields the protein CASRPPTSGRLVGELFF.

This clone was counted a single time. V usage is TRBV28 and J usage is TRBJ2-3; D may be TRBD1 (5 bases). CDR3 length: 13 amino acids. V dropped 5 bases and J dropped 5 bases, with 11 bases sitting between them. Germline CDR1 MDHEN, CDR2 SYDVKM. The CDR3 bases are TGTGCCAGCAGTCCCACGACAGTAGATACGCAGTATTTT. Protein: CASSPTTVDTQYF.

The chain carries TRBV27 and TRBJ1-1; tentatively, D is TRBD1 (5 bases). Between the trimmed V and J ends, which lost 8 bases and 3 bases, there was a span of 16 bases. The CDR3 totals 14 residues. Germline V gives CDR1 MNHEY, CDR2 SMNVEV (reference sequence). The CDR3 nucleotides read TGTGCCAGCGGCCCCCAGGGATGGGACACTGAAGCTTTCTTT. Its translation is CASGPQGWDTEAFF.

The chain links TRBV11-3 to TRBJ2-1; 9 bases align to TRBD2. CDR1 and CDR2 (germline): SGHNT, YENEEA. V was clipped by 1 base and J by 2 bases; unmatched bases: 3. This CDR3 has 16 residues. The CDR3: CASSLGGRAPYNEQFF. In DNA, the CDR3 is TGTGCCAGCAGCTTAGGCGGGAGGGCCCCCTACAATGAGCAGTTCTTC.

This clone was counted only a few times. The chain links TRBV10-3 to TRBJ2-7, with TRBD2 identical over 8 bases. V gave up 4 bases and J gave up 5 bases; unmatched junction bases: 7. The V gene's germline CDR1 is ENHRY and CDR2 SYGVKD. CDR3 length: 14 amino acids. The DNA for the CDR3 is TGTGCCATCAGTGCGGAAAGCGGGAGTAACGAGCAGTACTTC. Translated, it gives CAISAESGSNEQYF.

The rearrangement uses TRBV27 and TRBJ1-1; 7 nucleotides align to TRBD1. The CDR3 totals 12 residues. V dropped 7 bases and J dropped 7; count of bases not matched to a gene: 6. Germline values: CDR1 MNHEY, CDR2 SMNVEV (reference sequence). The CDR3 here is CASIGTDLEAFF. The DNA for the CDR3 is TGTGCCAGCATAGGGACAGACCTTGAAGCTTTCTTT.

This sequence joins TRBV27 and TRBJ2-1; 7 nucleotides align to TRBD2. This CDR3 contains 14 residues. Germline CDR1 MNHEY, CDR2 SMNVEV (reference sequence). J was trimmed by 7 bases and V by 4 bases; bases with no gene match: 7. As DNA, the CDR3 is TGTGCCAGCAGTTCGACTAGCAGAGGGAATGAGCAGTTCTTC. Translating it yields CASSSTSRGNEQFF.

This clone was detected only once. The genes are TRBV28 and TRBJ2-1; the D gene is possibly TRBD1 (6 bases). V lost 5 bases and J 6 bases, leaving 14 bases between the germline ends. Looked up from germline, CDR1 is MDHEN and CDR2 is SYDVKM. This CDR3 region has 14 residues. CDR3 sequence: CASSARGRFNEQFF. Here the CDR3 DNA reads TGTGCCAGCAGTGCCAGGGGTAGGTTCAATGAGCAGTTCTTC.

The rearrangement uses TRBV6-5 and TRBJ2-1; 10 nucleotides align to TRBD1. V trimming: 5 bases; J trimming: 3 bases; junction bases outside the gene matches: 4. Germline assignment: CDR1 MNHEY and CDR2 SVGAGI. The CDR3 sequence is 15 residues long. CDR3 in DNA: TGTGCCAGCAGTAGGACAGGGGGGGACTACAATGAGCAGTTCTTC. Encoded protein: CASSRTGGDYNEQFF.

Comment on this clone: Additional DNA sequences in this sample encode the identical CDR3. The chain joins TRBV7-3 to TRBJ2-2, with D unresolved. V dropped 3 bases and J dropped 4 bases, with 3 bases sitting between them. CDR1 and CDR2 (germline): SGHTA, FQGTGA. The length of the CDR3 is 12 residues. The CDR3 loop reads CASSFSTGELFF. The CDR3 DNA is TGTGCCAGCAGCTTTAGCACCGGGGAGCTGTTTTTT. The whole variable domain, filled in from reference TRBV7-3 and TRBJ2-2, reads GAGVSQTPSNKVTEKGKYVELRCDPISGHTALYWYRQSLGQGPEFLIYFQGTGAADDSGLPNDRFFAVRPEGSVSTLKIQRTERGDSAVYLCASSFSTGELFFGEGSRLTVL.

DNA for the CDR3: TGTGCCAGCAGCCGAGGGACAGCCACAACTAATGAAAAACTGTTTTTT. It is translated as CASSRGTATTNEKLFF. The chain employs TRBV4-2 and TRBJ1-4; 7 nucleotides agree with TRBD1. Trimming at V came to 4 bases and at J to 0 bases, leaving 5 bases not matched to a gene. Germline V lookup: CDR1 LGHNA, CDR2 YNFKEQ. This CDR3 is 16 amino acids long.

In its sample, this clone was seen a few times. The CDR3 sequence is CASSLGDFAYNEQFF. The CDR3 nucleotides read TGCGCCAGCAGCTTGGGAGACTTCGCATACAATGAGCAGTTCTTC. The chain is built from TRBV5-1 and TRBJ2-1; D is undetermined. V lost 0 bases, J lost 4 bases, and 11 bases lay in between. The CDR3 loop spans 15 amino acids. From germline, CDR1 is SGHRS and CDR2 YFSETQ. The whole variable domain, remainder taken from reference TRBV5-1 and TRBJ2-1, is KAGVTQTPRYLIKTRGQQVTLSCSPISGHRSVSWYQQTPGQGLQFLFEYFSETQRNKGNFPGRFSGRQFSNSRSEMNVSTLELGDSALYLCASSLGDFAYNEQFFGPGTRLTVL.

The CDR3 region is CASRRRETTGEAFF. The CDR3 DNA follows: TGTGCCAGCAGACGTAGGGAGACGACAGGAGAAGCTTTCTTT. V gene TRBV2 combines with J gene TRBJ1-1; D possibly corresponds to TRBD1 (6 bases). Germline CDR1 is SNHLY and CDR2 is FYNNEI. This CDR3 spans 14 amino acids. Trimming cost V 6 bases and J 8 bases, with 19 bases left between them.

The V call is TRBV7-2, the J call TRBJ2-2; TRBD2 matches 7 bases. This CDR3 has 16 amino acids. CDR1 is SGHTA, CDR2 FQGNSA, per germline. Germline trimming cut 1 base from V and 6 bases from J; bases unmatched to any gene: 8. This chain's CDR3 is CASSLVAGEFPGELFF. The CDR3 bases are TGTGCCAGCAGCTTAGTGGCGGGAGAATTCCCCGGGGAGCTGTTTTTT.

Written as DNA, the CDR3 is TGTGCCAGCAGCTCAGGCGCAACTAGCGGGGGAGAGAGAGAGACCCAGTACTTC. It yields the protein CASSSGATSGGERETQYF. The chain recombines TRBV11-2 with TRBJ2-5; 11 bases align to TRBD2. This CDR3 is 18 amino acids long. V shed 4 bases and J 4 bases; nucleotides not matched to a gene: 14. Germline V gene data show CDR1 as SGHAT and CDR2 as FQNNGV.

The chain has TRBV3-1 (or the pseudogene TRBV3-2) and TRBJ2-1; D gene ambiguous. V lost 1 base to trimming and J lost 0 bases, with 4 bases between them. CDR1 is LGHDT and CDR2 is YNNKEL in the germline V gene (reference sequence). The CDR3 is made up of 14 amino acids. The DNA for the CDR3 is TGTGCCAGCAGCCAAGGACTCTCCTACAATGAGCAGTTCTTC. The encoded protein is CASSQGLSYNEQFF.

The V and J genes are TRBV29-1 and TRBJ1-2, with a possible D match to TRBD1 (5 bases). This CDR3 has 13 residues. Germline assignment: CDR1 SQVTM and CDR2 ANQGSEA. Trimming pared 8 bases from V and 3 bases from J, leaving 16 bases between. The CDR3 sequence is CSIKSGGDYGYTF. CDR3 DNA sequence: TGCAGCATTAAAAGCGGGGGGGACTATGGCTACACCTTC. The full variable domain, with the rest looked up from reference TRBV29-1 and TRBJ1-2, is SAVISQKPSRDICQRGTSLTIQCQVDSQVTMMFWYRQQPGQSLTLIATANQGSEATYESGFVIDKFPISRPNLTFSTLTVSNMSPEDSSIYLCSIKSGGDYGYTFGSGTRLTVV.

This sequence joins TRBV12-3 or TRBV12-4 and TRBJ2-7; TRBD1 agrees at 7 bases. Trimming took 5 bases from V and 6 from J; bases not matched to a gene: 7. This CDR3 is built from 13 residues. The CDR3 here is CASSPTGFGEQYF. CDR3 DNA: TGTGCCAGCAGTCCGACAGGGTTCGGCGAGCAGTACTTC.

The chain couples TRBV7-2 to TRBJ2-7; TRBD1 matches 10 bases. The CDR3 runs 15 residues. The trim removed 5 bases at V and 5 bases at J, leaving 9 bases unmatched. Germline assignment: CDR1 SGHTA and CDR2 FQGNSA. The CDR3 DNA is TGTGCCAGCAGCCCTCAAGGGACAGGGGTACACGAGCAGTACTTC. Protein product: CASSPQGTGVHEQYF.

CDR3 sequence reads: CASSIVGVAYNEQFF. As DNA, the CDR3 is TGTGCCAGCAGCATCGTGGGAGTCGCGTACAATGAGCAGTTCTTC. The rearrangement uses TRBV5-5 and TRBJ2-1, with a tentative D call TRBD2 (5 bases). Trimming removed 4 bases from V and 4 bases from J, with 15 bases in between. There are 15 residues in the CDR3. Germline-derived CDR1 and CDR2 are SGHKS and YYEKEE (reference sequence). The full variable domain, in which reference TRBV5-5 and TRBJ2-1 provide the parts outside the CDR3, is DAGVTQSPTHLIKTRGQQVTLRCSPISGHKSVSWYQQVLGQGPQFIFQYYEKEERGRGNFPDRFSARQFPNYSSELNVNALLLGDSALYLCASSIVGVAYNEQFFGPGTRLTVL.

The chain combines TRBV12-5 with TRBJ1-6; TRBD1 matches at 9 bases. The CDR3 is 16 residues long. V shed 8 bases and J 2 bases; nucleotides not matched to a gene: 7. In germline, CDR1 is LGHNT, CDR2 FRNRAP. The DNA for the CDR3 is TGTGCTAGTAGTTCCGGACAGGGGACCTATAATTCACCCCTCCACTTT. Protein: CASSSGQGTYNSPLHF. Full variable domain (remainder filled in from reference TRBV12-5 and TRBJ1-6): DARVTQTPRHKVTEMGQEVTMRCQPILGHNTVFWYRQTMMQGLELLAYFRNRAPLDDSGMPKDRFSAEMPDATLATLKIQPSEPRDSAVYFCASSSGQGTYNSPLHFGNGTRLTVT.

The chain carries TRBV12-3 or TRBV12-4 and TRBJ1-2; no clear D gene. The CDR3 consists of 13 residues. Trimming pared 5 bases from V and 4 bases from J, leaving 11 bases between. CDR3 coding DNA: TGTGCCAGCAGTCTTACAGTAATCTATGGCTACACCTTC. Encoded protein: CASSLTVIYGYTF.

The CDR3 region has the DNA TGTGCCAGCAGCCTCCCTCTAGGCCCCGGGACTAGCGGGGGGGCGGCAGATACGCAGTATTTT. It yields the protein CASSLPLGPGTSGGAADTQYF. This chain uses TRBV3-1 (or the pseudogene TRBV3-2) with TRBJ2-3, with 16 bases fitting TRBD2. Germline lookup yields CDR1 LGHDT and CDR2 YNNKEL (reference sequence). The ends lost 4 bases at V and 4 bases at J; junction bases unmatched: 17. The CDR3 sequence is 21 residues long.

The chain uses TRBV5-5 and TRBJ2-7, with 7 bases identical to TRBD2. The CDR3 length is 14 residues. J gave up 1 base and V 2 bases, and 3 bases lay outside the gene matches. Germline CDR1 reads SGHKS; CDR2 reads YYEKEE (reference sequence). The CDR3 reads CASSLRLASYEQYF. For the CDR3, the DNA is TGTGCCAGCAGCTTACGACTAGCATCCTACGAGCAGTACTTC.

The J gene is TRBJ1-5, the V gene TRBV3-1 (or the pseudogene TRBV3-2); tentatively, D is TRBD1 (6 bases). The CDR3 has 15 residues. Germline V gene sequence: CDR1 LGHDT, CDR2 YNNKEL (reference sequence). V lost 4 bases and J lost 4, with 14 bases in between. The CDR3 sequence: CASSPQQGRNQPQHF. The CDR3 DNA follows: TGTGCCAGCAGCCCGCAACAGGGAAGGAATCAGCCCCAGCATTTT.

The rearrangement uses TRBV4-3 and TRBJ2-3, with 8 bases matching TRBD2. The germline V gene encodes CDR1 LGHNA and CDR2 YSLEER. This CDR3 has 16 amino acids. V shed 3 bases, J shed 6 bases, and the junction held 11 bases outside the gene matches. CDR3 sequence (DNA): TGCGCCAGCAGCCAGGGAGAGCGGGGGCCGGGGGATACGCAGTATTTT. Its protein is CASSQGERGPGDTQYF.

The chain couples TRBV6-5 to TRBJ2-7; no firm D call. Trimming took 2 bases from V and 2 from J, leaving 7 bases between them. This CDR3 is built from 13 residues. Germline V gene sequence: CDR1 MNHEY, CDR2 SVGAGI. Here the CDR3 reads CASSYGQTYEQYF. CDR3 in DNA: TGTGCCAGCAGTTACGGGCAGACCTACGAGCAGTACTTC.

The CDR3 sequence is CAPAWQGWSSYNEQFF. CDR3 coding DNA: TGTGCACCTGCATGGCAGGGCTGGAGCTCCTACAATGAGCAGTTCTTC. This chain links TRBV21-1 with TRBJ2-1; the table assigns TRBD1, which was not confirmed against the DNA. TRBV21-1 is an annotated pseudogene. The CDR3 has 16 residues.